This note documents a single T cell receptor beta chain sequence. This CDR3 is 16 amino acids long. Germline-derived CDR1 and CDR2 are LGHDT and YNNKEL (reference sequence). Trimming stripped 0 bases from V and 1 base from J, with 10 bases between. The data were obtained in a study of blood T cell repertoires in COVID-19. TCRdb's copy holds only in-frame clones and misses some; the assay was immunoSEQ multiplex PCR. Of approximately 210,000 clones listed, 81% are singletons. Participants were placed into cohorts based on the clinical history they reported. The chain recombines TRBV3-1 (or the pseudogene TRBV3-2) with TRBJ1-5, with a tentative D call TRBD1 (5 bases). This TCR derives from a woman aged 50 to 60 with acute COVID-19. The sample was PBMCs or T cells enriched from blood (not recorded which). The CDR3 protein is CASSQDHGGSNQPQHF. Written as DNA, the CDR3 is TGTGCCAGCAGCCAAGATCACGGGGGGAGCAATCAGCCCCAGCATTTT.